These 24 T cell receptor beta chains were all obtained from the same sample, sequenced in a study of regulatory T cells in long-lasting Graves disease. HTBI primers from iRepertoire and Arm-PCR of CDR3 regions yielded the TCR beta libraries. TCRdb independently ran MiXCR on the multiplex PCR reads; one entry per CDR3 protein. The data hold over 200,000 distinct CDR3 sequences, with around 20% observed a single time. Time point: newly diagnosed GD, antithyroid drugs for less than 3 months. RNA isolated from PBMCs was used to make the TCR library. This material consisted of peripheral blood mononuclear cells (PBMCs), taken at new diagnosis, from a patient treated with antithyroid drugs. The receptors originated from a female donor with Graves disease.

This clonotype was seen repeatedly, ten times or more. This chain uses TRBV7-8 with TRBJ1-6, with 11 nucleotides matching TRBD1. The CDR3 contains 16 residues. Germline V gives CDR1 SGHVS, CDR2 FQNEAQ. Losses at the gene ends were 6 bases for V and 5 bases for J; bases not matched to a gene: 6. This chain's CDR3 is CASRSGDRGNNSPLHF. CDR3 bases: TGTGCCAGCAGGTCCGGGGACAGGGGGAATAATTCACCCCTCCACTTT.

The CDR3 loop is CAWNRGYTEAFF. The CDR3 DNA is TGTGCCTGGAACAGGGGTTACACTGAAGCTTTCTTT. This chain joins TRBV30 and TRBJ1-1; 7 nucleotides align to TRBD1. Trimming removed 4 bases from V and 3 bases from J; junction bases left unmatched: 2. Germline V gene data show CDR1 as GTSNPN and CDR2 as SVGIG (reference sequence). This CDR3 is 12 amino acids long.

This clonotype was found a few times. The chain recombines TRBV6-1 with TRBJ2-5; D is possibly TRBD2 (6 bases). This CDR3 spans 14 amino acids. Germline values: CDR1 MNHNS, CDR2 SASEGT. V shed 4 bases and J shed 5 bases, with 14 bases lying between them. CDR3 amino acids: CASSVRGAGETQYF. CDR3 coding DNA: TGTGCCAGCAGTGTTCGGGGCGCGGGGGAGACCCAGTACTTC.

This clonotype was observed at least ten times. The chain combines TRBV11-3 with TRBJ2-3, with D hard to call. Per germline, CDR1 SGHNT and CDR2 YENEEA. V dropped 5 bases and J dropped 1 base, with 10 bases sitting between them. The CDR3 has 14 amino acids. The CDR3 region has the DNA TGTGCCAGCAGCGCCGGAGCCCGCACAGATACGCAGTATTTT. Its translation is CASSAGARTDTQYF. Drawing the rest from reference TRBV11-3 and TRBJ2-3, the complete variable domain is EAGVVQSPRYKIIEKKQPVAFWCNPISGHNTLYWYLQNLGQGPELLIRYENEEAVDDSQLPKDRFSAERLKGVDSTLKIQPAELGDSAVYLCASSAGARTDTQYFGPGTRLTVL.

This clonotype has just a few counts. The chain carries TRBV7-9 and TRBJ2-1, with TRBD1 as a possible D gene (6 bases). Germline V gene data show CDR1 as SEHNR and CDR2 as FQNEAQ (reference sequence). V was clipped by 3 bases and J by 7 bases, with 19 bases between them. The length of the CDR3 is 16 residues. CDR3 loop: CASSFFRDTLGNEQFF. DNA of the CDR3: TGTGCCAGCAGCTTCTTCCGGGACACCCTGGGGAATGAGCAGTTCTTC.

This clonotype was counted ten times or more. The rearrangement links TRBV30 to TRBJ1-5, with D possibly TRBD1 on 5 matching bases. V gave up 0 bases and J gave up 4 bases, with 10 bases separating them. Germline values: CDR1 GTSNPN, CDR2 SVGIG (reference sequence). The CDR3 totals 14 residues. CDR3 DNA sequence: TGTGCCTGGAGTGTACCGGCAGGGAATCAGCCCCAGCATTTT. Translated, it gives CAWSVPAGNQPQHF.

This clonotype was counted ten times or more. The gene calls are TRBV18 and TRBJ2-2; 8 nucleotides match TRBD1. The CDR3 is 15 amino acids. The germline V gene encodes CDR1 KGHSH and CDR2 LQKENI. With 6 bases clipped from V and 3 bases from J, the junction kept 6 bases outside the gene matches. CDR3 coding DNA: TGTGCCAGCTCTAAGACAGGGGCCCACACCGGGGAGCTGTTTTTT. Its protein is CASSKTGAHTGELFF.

Ten or more counts support this clonotype. The rearrangement joins TRBV9 to TRBJ2-2, with 10 bases matching TRBD1. The V segment lost 2 bases and the J segment 7 bases; nucleotides outside the gene matches: 5. The CDR3 extends over 15 amino acids. Germline V gene lookup returns CDR1 SGDLS and CDR2 YYNGEE. CDR3 in amino acids: CASSVRQGAGGELFF. The CDR3 DNA follows: TGTGCCAGCAGCGTGCGACAGGGGGCCGGCGGGGAGCTGTTTTTT.

This clonotype came up many times. The J gene is TRBJ2-2, the V gene TRBV2; no clear D. This CDR3 spans 14 amino acids. The V end was cut by 5 bases, the J end by 5 bases, with 12 bases between. The germline V gene encodes CDR1 SNHLY and CDR2 FYNNEI. The DNA for the CDR3 is TGTGCCAGCAGTCTGGCTGTGGGGACCGGGGAGCTGTTTTTT. Translated, it gives CASSLAVGTGELFF.

There are many counts of this clonotype. The chain uses TRBV7-2 and TRBJ2-5; 7 bases match TRBD1. This CDR3 contains 17 residues. Germline CDR1 SGHTA, CDR2 FQGNSA. The trim removed 5 bases at V and 1 base at J, leaving 13 bases unmatched. This chain's CDR3 is CASSRVSGQSFQETQYF. The CDR3 region has the DNA TGTGCCAGCAGCAGGGTATCGGGACAGAGCTTCCAAGAGACCCAGTACTTC.

This clonotype was found many times. The chain combines TRBV12-3 or TRBV12-4 with TRBJ2-3, with D tentatively TRBD1 or TRBD2 (5 bases each). V was pared by 8 bases and J by 0 bases, with 18 bases between. The CDR3 spans 16 residues. The CDR3 loop is CASRRGGGGSTDTQYF. The DNA of the CDR3 is TGTGCCAGCCGCCGAGGTGGTGGGGGAAGCACAGATACGCAGTATTTT.

This clonotype appeared many times. This chain links TRBV10-1 with TRBJ1-1; no clear D gene. V gave up 2 bases and J gave up 1 base, with 14 bases separating them. Germline values: CDR1 WNHNN, CDR2 SYGVQD (reference sequence). The CDR3 consists of 16 residues. CDR3 coding DNA: TGCGCCAGCAGTGAGGTCCGGCGGTCCGGGAACACTGAAGCTTTCTTT. Its protein is CASSEVRRSGNTEAFF.

This clonotype has at least ten counts. This rearrangement joins TRBV29-1 to TRBJ2-5; the match to TRBD2 covers 9 bases. CDR1 and CDR2 (germline): SQVTM, ANQGSEA. Trimming took 7 bases from V and 7 from J; bases not matched to a gene: 22. CDR3 length equals 17 residues. CDR3: CSARPGLAGTKRGTQYF. CDR3 bases: TGCAGCGCCCGCCCGGGACTAGCAGGAACAAAAAGGGGGACCCAGTACTTC. Looking up the rest from reference TRBV29-1 and TRBJ2-5 gives the full variable domain: SAVISQKPSRDICQRGTSLTIQCQVDSQVTMMFWYRQQPGQSLTLIATANQGSEATYESGFVIDKFPISRPNLTFSTLTVSNMSPEDSSIYLCSARPGLAGTKRGTQYFGPGTRLLVL.

This clonotype was seen ten or more times. V gene TRBV2 combines with J gene TRBJ1-4; D ambiguous. CDR1 SNHLY and CDR2 FYNNEI come from the germline V gene. V was pared by 2 bases and J by 0 bases, with 10 bases between. The CDR3 totals 16 residues. CDR3 sequence: CASSESGSATNEKLFF. The CDR3 region has the DNA TGTGCCAGCAGTGAATCGGGGAGTGCAACTAATGAAAAACTGTTTTTT.

V usage is TRBV5-1 and J usage is TRBJ2-7; unclear D gene. The germline CDR1 and CDR2 sequences are SGHRS and YFSETQ. The V gene lost 4 bases and the J gene lost 0 bases, with 8 bases spanning the gap. The CDR3 runs 13 residues. For the CDR3, the DNA is TGCGCCAGCAGCCCGGGTAGCTCCTACGAGCAGTACTTC. Translated: CASSPGSSYEQYF. The full variable domain, rest sourced from reference TRBV5-1 and TRBJ2-7, is KAGVTQTPRYLIKTRGQQVTLSCSPISGHRSVSWYQQTPGQGLQFLFEYFSETQRNKGNFPGRFSGRQFSNSRSEMNVSTLELGDSALYLCASSPGSSYEQYFGPGTRLTVT.

This clonotype was recorded at least ten times. The chain combines TRBV6-5 with TRBJ1-2, with TRBD1 identical over 7 bases. CDR1 is MNHEY and CDR2 is SVGAGI in the germline V gene. V was clipped by 1 base and J by 2 bases; unmatched bases: 7. The CDR3 runs 16 residues. CDR3 region: CASSYFGTETNYGYTF. As DNA, the CDR3 is TGTGCCAGCAGTTACTTCGGGACAGAAACAAACTATGGCTACACCTTC.

There are many counts of this clonotype. The V and J genes are TRBV20-1 and TRBJ2-1; D gene ambiguous. Germline V gives CDR1 DFQATT, CDR2 SNEGSKA (reference sequence). The CDR3 runs to 14 residues. The germline V and J ends were trimmed by 2 bases and 0 bases, with 8 bases remaining between them. CDR3 sequence reads: CSARPAPSYNEQFF. Written as DNA, the CDR3 is TGCAGTGCTAGACCGGCGCCCTCCTACAATGAGCAGTTCTTC.

This clonotype occurred many times. Relative to the germline gene, one junction end is altered; a read error may explain this. This chain joins TRBV7-9 and TRBJ2-3, with 7 positions matching TRBD2. Germline CDR1 reads SEHNR; CDR2 reads FQNEAQ (reference sequence). This CDR3 has 14 residues. CDR3 DNA: TGTGCCAGCAGCCTAGCGGTTCTCACAGATACGCAGTATTTT. Encoded protein: CASSLAVLTDTQYF.

This clonotype was seen many times. The J gene is TRBJ2-4, the V gene TRBV24-1; D might be TRBD1 or TRBD2, each matching 6 bases. From germline, CDR1 is KGHDR and CDR2 SFDVKD. This CDR3 region has 15 residues. With 4 bases removed from V and 4 bases from J, the gap between germline ends came to 13 bases. The CDR3 coding sequence is TGTGCCACCAGTGACCAACAGGGAGGAAAAAACATTCAGTACTTC. This translates into CATSDQQGGKNIQYF.

Ten or more counts support this clonotype. This rearrangement joins TRBV7-2 to TRBJ1-1; the D gene is possibly TRBD1 (6 bases). CDR1 is SGHTA and CDR2 is FQGNSA in the germline V gene. The CDR3 covers 17 residues. With 6 bases removed from V and 0 bases from J, the gap between germline ends came to 20 bases. CDR3 DNA sequence: TGTGCCAGCAGTCCCCCCCCGGGGGGGGCCATGAACACTGAAGCTTTCTTT. Protein: CASSPPPGGAMNTEAFF.

On this clonotype itself: A much larger clone differs by one base, so this may be a read error. The missing conserved phenylalanine or tryptophan at the end of this CDR3 makes a read error likely. V usage is TRBV10-3 and J usage is TRBJ2-2; D not resolved. The CDR3 is made up of 13 amino acids. CDR1 and CDR2 from the germline V gene are ENHRY and SYGVKD. V shed 0 bases and J shed 5 bases, with 4 bases lying between them. The CDR3: CAISESETGELFL. As DNA, the CDR3 is TGTGCCATCAGTGAGTCGGAAACCGGGGAGCTGTTTCTT.

The J gene is TRBJ2-7, the V gene TRBV6-1; TRBD2 matches 9 bases. Germline CDR1 is MNHNS and CDR2 is SASEGT. V was pared by 1 base and J by 2 bases, with 3 bases of the junction left unmatched. The CDR3 length is 15 residues. CDR3 nucleotides: TGTGCCAGCAGTGAAGACCCTAGCGGGACCTACGAGCAGTACTTC. Protein product: CASSEDPSGTYEQYF.

The genes are TRBV18 and TRBJ1-6, with D perhaps matching TRBD1 (6 bases). The V end was cut by 3 bases, the J end by 7 bases, with 16 bases between. The CDR3 has 16 residues. Germline V lookup: CDR1 KGHSH, CDR2 LQKENI. DNA for the CDR3: TGTGCCAGCTCACCGAGCCGGGGGCGCGGCAATTCACCCCTCCACTTT. Translation gives CASSPSRGRGNSPLHF. The full variable domain, with the rest looked up from reference TRBV18 and TRBJ1-6, is NAGVMQNPRHLVRRRGQEARLRCSPMKGHSHVYWYRQLPEEGLKFMVYLQKENIIDESGMPKERFSAEFPKEGPSILRIQQVVRGDSAAYFCASSPSRGRGNSPLHFGNGTRLTVT.

In this sample, this clonotype turned up many times. J is TRBJ2-5 and V is TRBV19; 12 positions match TRBD2. The CDR3 has 14 amino acids. Germline CDR1 reads LNHDA; CDR2 reads SQIVND (reference sequence). The V gene end was trimmed by 4 bases and the J gene end by 7 bases; junction bases not matched to a gene: 4. The CDR3 is CASSNGLAGWTQYF. In nucleotides, the CDR3 is TGTGCCAGTAGTAACGGACTAGCGGGATGGACCCAGTACTTC.